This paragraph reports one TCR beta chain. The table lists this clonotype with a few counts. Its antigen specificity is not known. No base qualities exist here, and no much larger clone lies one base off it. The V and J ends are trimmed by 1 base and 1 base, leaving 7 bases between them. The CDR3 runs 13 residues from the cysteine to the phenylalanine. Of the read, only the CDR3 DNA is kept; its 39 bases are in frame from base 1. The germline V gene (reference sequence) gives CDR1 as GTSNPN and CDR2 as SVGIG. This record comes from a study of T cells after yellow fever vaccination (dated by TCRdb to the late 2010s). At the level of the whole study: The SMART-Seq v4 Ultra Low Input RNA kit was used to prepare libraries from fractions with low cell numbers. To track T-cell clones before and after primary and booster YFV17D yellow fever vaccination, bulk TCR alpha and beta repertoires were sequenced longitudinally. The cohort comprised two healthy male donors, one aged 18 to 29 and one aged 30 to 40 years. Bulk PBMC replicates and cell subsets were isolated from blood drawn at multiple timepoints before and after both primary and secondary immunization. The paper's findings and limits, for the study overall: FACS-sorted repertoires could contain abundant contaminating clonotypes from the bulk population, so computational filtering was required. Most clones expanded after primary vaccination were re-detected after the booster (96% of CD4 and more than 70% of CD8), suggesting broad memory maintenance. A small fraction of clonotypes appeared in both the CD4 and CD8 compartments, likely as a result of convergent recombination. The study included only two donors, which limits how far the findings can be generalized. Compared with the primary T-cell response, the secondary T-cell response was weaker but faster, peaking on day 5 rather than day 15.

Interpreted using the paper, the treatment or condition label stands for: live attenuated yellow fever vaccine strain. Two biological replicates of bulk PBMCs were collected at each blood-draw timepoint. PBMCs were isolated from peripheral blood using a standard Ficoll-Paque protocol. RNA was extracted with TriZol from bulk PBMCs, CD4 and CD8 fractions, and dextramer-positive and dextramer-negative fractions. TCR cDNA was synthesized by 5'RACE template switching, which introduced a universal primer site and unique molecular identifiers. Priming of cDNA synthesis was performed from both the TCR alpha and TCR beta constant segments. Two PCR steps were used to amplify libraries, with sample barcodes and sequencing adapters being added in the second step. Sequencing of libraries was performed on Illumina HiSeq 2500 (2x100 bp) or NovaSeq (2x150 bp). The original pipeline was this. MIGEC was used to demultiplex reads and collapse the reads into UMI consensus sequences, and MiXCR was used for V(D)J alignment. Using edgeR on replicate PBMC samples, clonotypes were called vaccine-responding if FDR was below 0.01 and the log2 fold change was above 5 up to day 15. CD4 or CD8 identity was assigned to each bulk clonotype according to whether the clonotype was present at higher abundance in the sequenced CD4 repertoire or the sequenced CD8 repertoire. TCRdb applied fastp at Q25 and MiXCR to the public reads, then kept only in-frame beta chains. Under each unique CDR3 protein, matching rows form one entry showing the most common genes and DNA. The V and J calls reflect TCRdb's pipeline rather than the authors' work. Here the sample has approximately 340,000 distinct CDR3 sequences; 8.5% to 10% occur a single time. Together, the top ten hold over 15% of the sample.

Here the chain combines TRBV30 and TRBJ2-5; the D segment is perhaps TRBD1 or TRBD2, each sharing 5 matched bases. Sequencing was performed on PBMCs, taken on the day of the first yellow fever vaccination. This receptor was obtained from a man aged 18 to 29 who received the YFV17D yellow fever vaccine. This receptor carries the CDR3 CAWSAGLQETQYF. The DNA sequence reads TGTGCCTGGAGTGCGGGGCTCCAAGAGACCCAGTACTTC.